The 6 T cell receptor beta chains in this list originate from one sample, sequenced in a study of T cell responses to AZD1222 COVID-19 vaccine. The repertoire was sequenced with immunoSEQ multiplex PCR; TCRdb's copy has only in-frame clones and lacks some. The data show some 90,000 clones, around nine tenths seen once. This material consisted of peripheral blood, taken on day 0 of AZD1222 vaccination. These receptor sequences come from an adult in good health.

V gene TRBV7-8 combines with J gene TRBJ2-5; a weak D match, TRBD2 (6 bases). Germline V gene data show CDR1 as SGHVS and CDR2 as FQNEAQ. Trimming took 5 bases from V and 1 from J, leaving 14 bases between them. This CDR3 comprises 15 residues. The CDR3: CASSPGGTIQETQYF. The CDR3 coding sequence is TGTGCCAGCAGCCCCGGGGGAACGATCCAAGAGACCCAGTACTTC.

The gene calls are TRBV2 and TRBJ1-4; D gene ambiguous. The CDR3 is 13 residues long. Germline CDR1 reads SNHLY; CDR2 reads FYNNEI. V dropped 4 bases and J dropped 7 bases, with 10 bases sitting between them. CDR3 protein: CASSAMGGEKLFF. The CDR3 DNA reads TGTGCCAGCAGTGCGATGGGAGGTGAAAAACTGTTTTTT. The variable domain in full, completed from reference TRBV2 and TRBJ1-4, reads EPEVTQTPSHQVTQMGQEVILRCVPISNHLYFYWYRQILGQKVEFLVSFYNNEISEKSEIFDDQFSVERPDGSNFTLKIRSTKLEDSAMYFCASSAMGGEKLFFGSGTQLSVL.

The gene calls are TRBV5-1 and TRBJ1-2, with D tentatively TRBD1 (6 bases). This CDR3 has 15 residues. V lost 0 bases to trimming and J lost 7 bases, with 16 bases between them. Germline loops: CDR1 SGHRS, CDR2 YFSETQ. Here the CDR3 DNA reads TGCGCCAGCAGCTTGGAACTTCAGGGGAAAGGTGGCTACACCTTC. It encodes CASSLELQGKGGYTF.

The CDR3 loop reads CASSLAYDTQYF. CDR3 in DNA: TGTGCCAGCAGCTTAGCCTACGATACGCAGTATTTT. The chain joins TRBV7-2 to TRBJ2-3; D remains ambiguous. Germline values: CDR1 SGHTA, CDR2 FQGNSA. The CDR3 runs 12 residues. The V end lost 0 bases, the J end lost 6 bases, and 4 bases lay between the germline ends.

The chain recombines TRBV3-1 (or the pseudogene TRBV3-2) with TRBJ1-5; D not resolved. Germline V CDR1 and CDR2: LGHDT, YNNKEL (reference sequence). This CDR3 region has 15 residues. Trimming shortened V by 1 base and J by 2 bases, and 9 bases separated the two germline ends. Here the CDR3 DNA reads TGTGCCAGCAGCCAAGGGGGATATGGCAATCAGCCCCAGCATTTT. It translates to CASSQGGYGNQPQHF.

The table lists this clone with a count of one. The J gene is TRBJ2-5, the V gene TRBV10-1; D not resolved. CDR3 size: 12 residues. Germline V gene sequence: CDR1 WNHNN, CDR2 SYGVQD (reference sequence). Deletions cut 6 bases from V and 5 bases from J, with 10 bases between. For the CDR3, the DNA is TGCGCCAGCAGACAACCCCCCGAGACCCAGTACTTC. It is translated as CASRQPPETQYF.